Reported below is one T cell receptor beta chain. What it recognizes is unknown. Unmatched junction bases numbered 4, after V lost 5 bases and J lost 7 bases. The length of the CDR3 is 14 residues. Germline values: CDR1 SGHRS, CDR2 YFSETQ. CD4+ T cells from unexposed donors were obtained before the COVID-19 pandemic (2011-2018). The cells were cultured for around ten days before CD4+ T cells were isolated. Each well had 2 million or so PBMCs in about 5% human AB serum with IL-2. The sample comes from a study of CD4 T cells in relation to SARS-CoV-2 and coronaviruses. Overall study: TCR beta CDR3s were sequenced after roughly 10-day antigen culture of PBMCs. Crossreactive spike epitopes shared across donors were mapped to their HLA restriction.

Produced via immunoSEQ multiplex PCR; TCRdb's table is partial and in-frame only. The sample records about 22,000 clones, around 77% being singletons. Findings and limits, study-wide: Pre-pandemic and post-infection samples never came from the same donor.

The chain carries TRBV5-1 and TRBJ1-6, with 9 bases identical to TRBD1. This TCR was sampled from a human donor in good health. The sequencing input was CD4+ T cells from PBMCs, cultured in vitro. This CDR3 reads CASRPGQGNSPLHF. In DNA form, the CDR3 reads TGCGCCAGCAGACCAGGACAGGGGAATTCACCCCTCCACTTT.